This T cell receptor beta chain was documented in a study of blood T cell repertoires in COVID-19. Looked up from germline, CDR1 is SGHRS and CDR2 is YFSETQ. Losses at the gene ends were 4 bases for V and 10 bases for J; bases not matched to a gene: 10. The CDR3 extends over 14 amino acids. The protocol was immunoSEQ multiplex PCR, while the TCRdb copy is restricted to in-frame clones and leaves out a portion. The table has 200,000 to 250,000 clones, about 85% seen once; the top ten hold 0.98%. The sample comprised peripheral blood. This TCR was sampled from a man between 40 and 49 years old with acute or convalescent COVID-19. The V call is TRBV5-1, the J call TRBJ2-1, with 8 bases that match TRBD2. The CDR3 loop is CASSPGGGSIEQFF. Written as DNA, the CDR3 is TGCGCCAGCAGCCCCGGGGGGGGATCGATAGAGCAGTTCTTC.